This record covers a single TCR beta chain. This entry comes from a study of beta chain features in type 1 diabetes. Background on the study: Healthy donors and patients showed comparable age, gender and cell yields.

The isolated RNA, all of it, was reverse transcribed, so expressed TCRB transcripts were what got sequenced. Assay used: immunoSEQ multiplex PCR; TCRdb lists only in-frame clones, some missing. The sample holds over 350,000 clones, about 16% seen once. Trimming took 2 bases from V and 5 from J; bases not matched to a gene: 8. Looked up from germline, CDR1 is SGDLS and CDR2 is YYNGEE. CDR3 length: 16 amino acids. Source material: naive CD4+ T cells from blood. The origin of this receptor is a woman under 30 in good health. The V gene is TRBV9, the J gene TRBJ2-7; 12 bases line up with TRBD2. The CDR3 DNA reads TGTGCCAGCAGCGTCGCCGCGACTAGCGGGAGCAACGAGCAGTACTTC. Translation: CASSVAATSGSNEQYF.